A single sample gave rise to the 3 T cell receptor beta chains below, sequenced in a study of control samples from healthy donors and cancer patients. Repertoires were generated with immunoSEQ multiplex PCR, while TCRdb's copy carries only in-frame clones and drops some. The sample includes tens of thousands of clones, 90% to 95% of them seen just once. The sample taken for sequencing was blood. These receptors were taken from a man younger than 45 in good health.

This clone was counted a single time. The V and J genes are TRBV9 and TRBJ2-1; D is possibly TRBD1 or TRBD2 (5 bases each). The germline gives CDR1 SGDLS, CDR2 YYNGEE. The CDR3 has 14 residues. The V gene lost 9 bases and the J gene lost 1 base, with 14 bases spanning the gap. DNA of the CDR3: TGTGCCACGGGGCGTGGGGCTTCCTACAATGAGCAGTTCTTC. The encoded protein is CATGRGASYNEQFF.

The CDR3 here is CAISGRDRGGYEQYF. For the CDR3, the DNA is TGTGCCATCAGTGGCCGGGACAGGGGAGGATACGAGCAGTACTTC. The rearrangement uses TRBV10-3 and TRBJ2-7, with TRBD1 matching 10 bases. Germline CDR1 is ENHRY and CDR2 is SYGVKD. The CDR3 consists of 15 residues. After removal of 4 bases from V and 4 bases from J, the junction contained 7 bases not matched to a gene.

V and J are TRBV21-1 and TRBJ1-6; the table's D call TRBD1 went unverified against the DNA. TRBV21-1 is described as a pseudogene. This CDR3 is 20 amino acids long. In DNA form, the CDR3 reads TGTGCCAGCAGCAAAGAAACGGACAGGGGGCCTAGCTCCTATAATTCACCCCTCCACTTT. Translating it yields CASSKETDRGPSSYNSPLHF.